The TCR beta chain under discussion was sequenced for a study of shared clonotypes between healthy human individuals. The overall study: The study enrolled a couple of women and three men aged 18 to 49.

Findings and limits, study-wide: Memory subsets generally showed smaller estimated richness than naive subsets did.

In the case of this clone: Its antigen is unknown.

V was cut by 6 bases and J by 0 bases, with 7 bases left in between. Germline-derived CDR1 and CDR2 are SGHTA and FQGNSA. The CDR3 length is 13 residues. Method: immunoSEQ multiplex PCR; TCRdb's copy keeps in-frame clones and lacks some. Counted here are 550,000 to 600,000 clones, roughly 98% occurring once; the ten biggest clones make up 0.3%. Terminally differentiated effector memory CD45RA+ cells were excluded by CCR7 positive selection of CD45RO-negative cells. This chain links TRBV7-2 with TRBJ2-3; D is perhaps TRBD1 (5 bases). The sequenced material came from naive CD8+ T cells sorted from blood. The receptor was derived from a man younger than 40 in good health. This CDR3 is CASRDRSTDTQYF. CDR3 coding DNA: TGTGCCAGCAGAGACAGAAGCACAGATACGCAGTATTTT.